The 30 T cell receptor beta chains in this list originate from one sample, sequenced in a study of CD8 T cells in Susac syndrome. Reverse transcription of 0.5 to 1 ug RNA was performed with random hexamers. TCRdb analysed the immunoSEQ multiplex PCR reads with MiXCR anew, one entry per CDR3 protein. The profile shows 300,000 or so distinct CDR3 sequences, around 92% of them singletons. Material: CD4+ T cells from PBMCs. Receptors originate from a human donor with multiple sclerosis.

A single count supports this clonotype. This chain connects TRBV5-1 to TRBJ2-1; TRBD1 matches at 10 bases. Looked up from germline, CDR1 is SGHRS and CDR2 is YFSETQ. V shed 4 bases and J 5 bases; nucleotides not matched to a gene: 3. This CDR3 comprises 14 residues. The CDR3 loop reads CASSRGQGDNEQFF. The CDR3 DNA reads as TGCGCCAGCAGCCGTGGACAGGGGGACAATGAGCAGTTCTTC.

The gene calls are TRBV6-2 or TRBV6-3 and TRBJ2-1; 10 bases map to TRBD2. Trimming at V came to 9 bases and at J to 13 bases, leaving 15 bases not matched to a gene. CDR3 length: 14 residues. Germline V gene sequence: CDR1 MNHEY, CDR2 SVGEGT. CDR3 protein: CASRLAGSLPFQFF. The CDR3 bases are TGTGCCAGTCGACTAGCGGGTTCGCTCCCTTTCCAGTTCTTC.

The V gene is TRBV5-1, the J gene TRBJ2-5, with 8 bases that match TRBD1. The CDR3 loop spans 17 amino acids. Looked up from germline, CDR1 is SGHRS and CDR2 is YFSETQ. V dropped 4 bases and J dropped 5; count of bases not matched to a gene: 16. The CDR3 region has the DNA TGCGCCAGCAGCGTAACGACAGGGGTGATCGGTTTTGAGACCCAGTACTTC. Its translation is CASSVTTGVIGFETQYF.

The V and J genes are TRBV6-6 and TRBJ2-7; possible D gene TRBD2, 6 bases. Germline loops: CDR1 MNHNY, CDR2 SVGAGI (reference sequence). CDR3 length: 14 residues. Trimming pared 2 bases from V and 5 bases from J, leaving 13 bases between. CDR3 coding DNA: TGTGCCAGCAGTTACCGGGAGCAGGTCAACGAGCAGTACTTC. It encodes CASSYREQVNEQYF.

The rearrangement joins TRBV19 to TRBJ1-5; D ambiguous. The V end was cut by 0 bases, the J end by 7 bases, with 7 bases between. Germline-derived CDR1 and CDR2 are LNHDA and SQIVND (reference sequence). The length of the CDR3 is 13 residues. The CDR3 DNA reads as TGTGCCAGTAGTATAGATGTGGAGCAGCCCCAGCATTTT. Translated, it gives CASSIDVEQPQHF.

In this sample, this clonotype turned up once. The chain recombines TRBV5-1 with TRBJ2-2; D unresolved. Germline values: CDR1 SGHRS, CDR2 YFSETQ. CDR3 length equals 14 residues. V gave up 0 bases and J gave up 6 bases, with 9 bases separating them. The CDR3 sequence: CASSLGRSPGELFF. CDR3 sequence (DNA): TGCGCCAGCAGCTTGGGCAGGTCCCCCGGGGAGCTGTTTTTT.

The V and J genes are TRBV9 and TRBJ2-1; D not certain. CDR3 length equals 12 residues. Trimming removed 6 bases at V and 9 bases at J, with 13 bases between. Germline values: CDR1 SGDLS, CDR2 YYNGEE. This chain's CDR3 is CASNRQGTEQFF. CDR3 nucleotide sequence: TGTGCCAGCAATCGGCAAGGAACTGAGCAGTTCTTC.

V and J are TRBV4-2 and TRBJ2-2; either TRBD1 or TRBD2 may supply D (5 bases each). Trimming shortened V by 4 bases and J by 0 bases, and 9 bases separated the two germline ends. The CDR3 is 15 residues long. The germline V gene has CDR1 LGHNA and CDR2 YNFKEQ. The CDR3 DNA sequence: TGTGCCAGCAGCCGAGAGGGGACGAACACCGGGGAGCTGTTTTTT. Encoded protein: CASSREGTNTGELFF.

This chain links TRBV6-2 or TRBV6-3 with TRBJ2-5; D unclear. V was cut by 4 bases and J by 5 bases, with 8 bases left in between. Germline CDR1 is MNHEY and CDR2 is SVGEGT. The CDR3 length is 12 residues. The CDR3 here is CASSFGWETQYF. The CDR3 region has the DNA TGTGCCAGCAGTTTTGGATGGGAGACCCAGTACTTC.

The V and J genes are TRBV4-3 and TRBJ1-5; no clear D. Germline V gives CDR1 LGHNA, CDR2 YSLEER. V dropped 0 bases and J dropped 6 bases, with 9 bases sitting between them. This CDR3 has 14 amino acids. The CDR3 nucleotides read TGCGCCAGCAGCCAAGAGAGGGTAGGTCAGCCCCAGCATTTT. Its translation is CASSQERVGQPQHF.

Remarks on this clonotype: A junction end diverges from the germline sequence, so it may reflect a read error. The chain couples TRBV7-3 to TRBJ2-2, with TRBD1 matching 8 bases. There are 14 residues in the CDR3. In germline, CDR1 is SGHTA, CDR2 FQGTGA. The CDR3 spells CAGRGQVNTGELFF. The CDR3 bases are TGTGCCGGCAGGGGACAGGTGAACACCGGGGAGCTGTTTTTT.

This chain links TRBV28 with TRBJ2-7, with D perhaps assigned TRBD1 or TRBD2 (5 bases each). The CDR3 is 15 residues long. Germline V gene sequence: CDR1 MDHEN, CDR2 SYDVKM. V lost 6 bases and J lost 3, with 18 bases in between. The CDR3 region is CASSDPGRALYEQYF. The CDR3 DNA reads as TGTGCCAGCAGCGACCCGGGACGGGCTCTCTACGAGCAGTACTTC.

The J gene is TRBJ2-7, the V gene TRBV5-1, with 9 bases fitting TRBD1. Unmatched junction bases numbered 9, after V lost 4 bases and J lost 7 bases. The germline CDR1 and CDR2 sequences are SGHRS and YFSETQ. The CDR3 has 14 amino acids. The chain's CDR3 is CASSTGQGEGEQYF. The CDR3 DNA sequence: TGCGCCAGCAGCACGGGACAGGGAGAGGGGGAGCAGTACTTC. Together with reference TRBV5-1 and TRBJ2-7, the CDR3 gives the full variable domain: KAGVTQTPRYLIKTRGQQVTLSCSPISGHRSVSWYQQTPGQGLQFLFEYFSETQRNKGNFPGRFSGRQFSNSRSEMNVSTLELGDSALYLCASSTGQGEGEQYFGPGTRLTVT.

DNA for the CDR3: TGTGCCAGCAGTCTTCGGGACCCTCGGACCGGGGAGCTGTTTTTT. Protein sequence: CASSLRDPRTGELFF. The gene calls are TRBV27 and TRBJ2-2; D is perhaps TRBD1 or TRBD2 (5 bases each). V was clipped by 5 bases and J by 5 bases, with 15 bases between them. The CDR3 loop spans 15 amino acids. CDR1 is MNHEY and CDR2 is SMNVEV in the germline V gene (reference sequence).

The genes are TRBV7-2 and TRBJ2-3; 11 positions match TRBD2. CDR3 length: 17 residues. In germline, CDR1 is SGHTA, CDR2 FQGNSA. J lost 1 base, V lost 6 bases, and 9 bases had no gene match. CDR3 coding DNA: TGTGCCAGCAGATCACGGACTAGCGGGCTTCGCACAGATACGCAGTATTTT. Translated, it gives CASRSRTSGLRTDTQYF.

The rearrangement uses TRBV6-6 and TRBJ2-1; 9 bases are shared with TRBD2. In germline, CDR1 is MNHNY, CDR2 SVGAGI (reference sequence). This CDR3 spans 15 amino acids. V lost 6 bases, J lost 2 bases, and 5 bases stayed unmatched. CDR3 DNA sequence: TGTGCCAGCAGGCCTAGCGGGGAGACCTACAATGAGCAGTTCTTC. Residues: CASRPSGETYNEQFF.

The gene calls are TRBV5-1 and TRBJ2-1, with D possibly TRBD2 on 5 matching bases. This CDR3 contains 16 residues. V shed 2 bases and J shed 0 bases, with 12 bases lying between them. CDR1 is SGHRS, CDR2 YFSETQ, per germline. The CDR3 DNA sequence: TGCGCCAGCAGCTTCAGGATCAGCGGCTCCTACAATGAGCAGTTCTTC. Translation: CASSFRISGSYNEQFF.

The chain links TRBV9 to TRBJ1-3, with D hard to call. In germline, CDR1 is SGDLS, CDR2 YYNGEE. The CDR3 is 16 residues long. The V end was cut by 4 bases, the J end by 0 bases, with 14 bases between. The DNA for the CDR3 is TGTGCCAGCAGCTCGGAGGCTCTGAGCTCTGGAAACACCATATATTTT. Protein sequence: CASSSEALSSGNTIYF.

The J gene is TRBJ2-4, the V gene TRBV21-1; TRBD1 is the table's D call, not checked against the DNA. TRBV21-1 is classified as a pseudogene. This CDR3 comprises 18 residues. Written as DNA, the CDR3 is TGTGCCAGCATCCGGGACAGGGCAGGCGGTATGGCCAAAAACATTCAGTACTTC. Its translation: CASIRDRAGGMAKNIQYF.

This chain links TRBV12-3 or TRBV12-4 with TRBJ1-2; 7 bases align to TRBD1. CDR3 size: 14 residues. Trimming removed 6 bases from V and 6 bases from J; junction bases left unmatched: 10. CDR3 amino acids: CASSGTVVLDGYTF. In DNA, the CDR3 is TGTGCCAGCAGCGGGACAGTGGTTTTGGATGGCTACACCTTC.

CDR3 loop: CASSFDLRDTQYF. The CDR3 nucleotides read TGTGCCAGCAGCTTCGACTTAAGAGATACGCAGTATTTT. The chain recombines TRBV7-6 with TRBJ2-3, with D unclear. This CDR3 comprises 13 residues. Germline CDR1 is SGHVS and CDR2 is FNYEAQ. Trimming stripped 3 bases from V and 5 bases from J, with 9 bases between.

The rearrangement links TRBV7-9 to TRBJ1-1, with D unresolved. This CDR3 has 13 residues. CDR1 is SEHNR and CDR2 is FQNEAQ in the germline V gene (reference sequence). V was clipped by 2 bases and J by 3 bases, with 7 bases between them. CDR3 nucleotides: TGTGCCAGCAGCTTAAATATTCACACTGAAGCTTTCTTT. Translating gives CASSLNIHTEAFF.

CDR3 in DNA: TGTGCCAGCAGCCCCTCGAGCACTGAAGCTTTCTTT. Translating gives CASSPSSTEAFF. V gene TRBV7-9 combines with J gene TRBJ1-1; D ambiguous. Looked up from germline, CDR1 is SEHNR and CDR2 is FQNEAQ (reference sequence). Trimming stripped 5 bases from V and 4 bases from J, with 8 bases between. The CDR3 loop spans 12 amino acids.

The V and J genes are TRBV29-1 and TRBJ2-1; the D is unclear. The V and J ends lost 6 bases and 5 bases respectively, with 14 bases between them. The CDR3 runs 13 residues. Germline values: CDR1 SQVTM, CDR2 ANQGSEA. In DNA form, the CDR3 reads TGCAGCGTCCGACAACGAGTTGACAATGAGCAGTTCTTC. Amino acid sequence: CSVRQRVDNEQFF.

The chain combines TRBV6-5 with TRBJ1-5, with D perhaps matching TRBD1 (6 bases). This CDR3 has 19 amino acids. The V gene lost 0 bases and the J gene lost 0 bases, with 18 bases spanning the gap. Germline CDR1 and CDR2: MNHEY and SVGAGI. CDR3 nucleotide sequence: TGTGCCAGCAGTTACTCGAGTCAGGGGCCCCCCTATAGCAATCAGCCCCAGCATTTT. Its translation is CASSYSSQGPPYSNQPQHF.

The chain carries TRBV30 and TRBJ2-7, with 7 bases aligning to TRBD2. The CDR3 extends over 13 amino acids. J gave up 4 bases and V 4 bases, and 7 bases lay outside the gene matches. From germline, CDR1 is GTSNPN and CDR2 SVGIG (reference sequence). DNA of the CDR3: TGTGCCTGGAACCAGGGAGGGCCGTACGAGCAGTACTTC. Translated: CAWNQGGPYEQYF.

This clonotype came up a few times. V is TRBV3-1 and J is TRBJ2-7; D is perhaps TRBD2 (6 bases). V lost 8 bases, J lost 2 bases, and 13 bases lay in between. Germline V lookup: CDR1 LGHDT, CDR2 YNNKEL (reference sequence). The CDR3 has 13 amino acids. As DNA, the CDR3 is TGTGCCAGCGGGGTTAGCGGACCCTACGAGCAGTACTTC. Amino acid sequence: CASGVSGPYEQYF.

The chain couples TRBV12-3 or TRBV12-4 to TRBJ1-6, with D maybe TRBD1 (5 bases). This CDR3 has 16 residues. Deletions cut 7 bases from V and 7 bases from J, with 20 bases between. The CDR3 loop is CASTNQAGLGNSPLHF. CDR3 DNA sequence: TGTGCCAGCACGAACCAGGCGGGGCTGGGGAATTCACCCCTCCACTTT.

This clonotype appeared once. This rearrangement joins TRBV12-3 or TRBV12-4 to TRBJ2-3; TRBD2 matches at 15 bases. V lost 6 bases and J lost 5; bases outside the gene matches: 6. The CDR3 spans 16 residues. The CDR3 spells CASRPGLAGGGDTQYF. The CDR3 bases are TGTGCCAGCAGACCAGGACTAGCGGGGGGGGGAGATACGCAGTATTTT.

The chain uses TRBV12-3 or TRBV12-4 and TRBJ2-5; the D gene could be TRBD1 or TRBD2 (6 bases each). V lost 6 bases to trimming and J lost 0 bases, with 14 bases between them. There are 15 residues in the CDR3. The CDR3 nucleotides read TGTGCCAGCAGCTCCCGGGGGCGCAACCAAGAGACCCAGTACTTC. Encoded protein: CASSSRGRNQETQYF.